The 30 T cell receptor beta chains below come from one sample, sequenced in a study of OX40 agonist ivuxolimab in advanced cancers. Profiled with immunoSEQ multiplex PCR; TCRdb holds only in-frame clones, not every one. The sample consists of 70,000 to 95,000 clones, 92% of them appearing once. The sequences come from CD4+ or CD8+ T cells sorted from blood, collected in a trial of the OX40 agonist ivuxolimab. Source of these receptors: an adult with an advanced solid tumor such as melanoma, head and neck, liver or kidney cancer.

The chain recombines TRBV7-3 with TRBJ2-7, with D hard to call. This CDR3 region has 14 residues. CDR1 is SGHTA and CDR2 is FQGTGA in the germline V gene. With 2 bases removed from V and 3 bases from J, the gap between germline ends came to 11 bases. DNA for the CDR3: TGTGCCAGCAGCTTAGCGCTGACTCTCTACGAGCAGTACTTC. Its translation is CASSLALTLYEQYF.

The CDR3 DNA follows: TGTGCCAGTAGTTGGGACAGGCCCTCTAACTATGGCTACACCTTC. Protein product: CASSWDRPSNYGYTF. V is TRBV19 and J is TRBJ1-2; TRBD1 matches at 8 bases. The germline V gene has CDR1 LNHDA and CDR2 SQIVND (reference sequence). There are 15 residues in the CDR3. The ends lost 5 bases at V and 0 bases at J; junction bases unmatched: 5.

V usage is TRBV7-6 and J usage is TRBJ2-7, with D tentatively TRBD2 (5 bases). Deletions cut 3 bases from V and 0 bases from J, with 9 bases between. The germline CDR1 and CDR2 sequences are SGHVS and FNYEAQ. The CDR3 runs 14 residues. The CDR3 DNA sequence: TGTGCCAGCAGCTTCGGCGCGGGCTCCTACGAGCAGTACTTC. Protein product: CASSFGAGSYEQYF.

This clone was observed a single time. This rearrangement joins TRBV6-1 to TRBJ2-7, with TRBD2 as a possible D gene (6 bases). Germline CDR1 and CDR2: MNHNS and SASEGT. This CDR3 is built from 15 residues. Trimming left V 4 bases short and J 3 bases short, with 16 bases between. The chain's CDR3 is CASSGGPGVGYEQYF. DNA for the CDR3: TGTGCCAGCAGTGGGGGTCCGGGAGTTGGCTACGAGCAGTACTTC.

This chain connects TRBV6-6 to TRBJ2-5; D is possibly TRBD2 (7 bases). Between the trimmed V and J ends, which lost 5 bases and 1 base, there was a span of 11 bases. Germline V gene lookup returns CDR1 MNHNY and CDR2 SVGAGI (reference sequence). The CDR3 contains 14 residues. CDR3 nucleotides: TGTGCCAGCAGTCGAGGGGGGGCCCAAGAGACCCAGTACTTC. It translates to CASSRGGAQETQYF.

The chain links TRBV5-6 to TRBJ1-6; tentatively, D is TRBD1 (6 bases). The CDR3 spans 17 residues. The V end lost 3 bases, the J end lost 0 bases, and 13 bases lay between the germline ends. The germline V gene encodes CDR1 SGHDT and CDR2 YYEEEE. The CDR3 sequence: CASSSGTQSSYNSPLHF. The CDR3 bases are TGTGCCAGCAGCTCCGGGACACAAAGCTCCTATAATTCACCCCTCCACTTT.

The gene calls are TRBV2 and TRBJ2-7, with 7 bases fitting TRBD1. J lost 7 bases, V lost 7 bases, and 7 bases had no gene match. The CDR3 is made up of 12 amino acids. CDR1 is SNHLY, CDR2 FYNNEI, per germline. CDR3 residues: CASTPGQLEQYF. The CDR3 nucleotides read TGTGCCAGCACCCCGGGACAGCTAGAGCAGTACTTC.

As for this clone: Mismatch with germline at one junction end may stem from a read error. The chain joins TRBV18 to TRBJ2-5, with 7 positions matching TRBD1. The CDR3 sequence is 14 residues long. Germline values: CDR1 KGHSH, CDR2 LQKENI. The chain's CDR3 is CASSPQGAGEIQYF. CDR3 bases: TGTGCCAGCTCACCACAGGGGGCCGGGGAGATCCAGTACTTC. Variable domain in full (rest from reference TRBV18 and TRBJ2-5): NAGVMQNPRHLVRRRGQEARLRCSPMKGHSHVYWYRQLPEEGLKFMVYLQKENIIDESGMPKERFSAEFPKEGPSILRIQQVVRGDSAAYFCASSPQGAGEIQYFGPGTRLLVL.

J is TRBJ1-3 and V is TRBV7-3, with D possibly being TRBD1 (6 bases). Trimming removed 4 bases from V and 2 bases from J, with 9 bases in between. CDR3 length: 14 residues. Germline V gene sequence: CDR1 SGHTA, CDR2 FQGTGA. The CDR3 region has the DNA TGTGCCAGCAGCTCCGGACAGCCTGGAAACACCATATATTTT. Translation gives CASSSGQPGNTIYF.

The chain uses TRBV7-2 and TRBJ2-7, with D possibly called TRBD1 or TRBD2 (5 bases each). The CDR3 extends over 14 amino acids. Per the germline V gene, CDR1 is SGHTA and CDR2 is FQGNSA. V lost 5 bases and J 6 bases, leaving 17 bases between the germline ends. The CDR3 sequence: CASSLPGRAIEQYF. The CDR3 DNA reads as TGTGCCAGCAGCCTACCGGGACGGGCTATCGAGCAGTACTTC. Full variable domain (outside the CDR3, taken from reference TRBV7-2 and TRBJ2-7): GAGVSQSPSNKVTEKGKDVELRCDPISGHTALYWYRQSLGQGLEFLIYFQGNSAPDKSGLPSDRFSAERTGGSVSTLTIQRTQQEDSAVYLCASSLPGRAIEQYFGPGTRLTVT.

This clone came up once. The CDR3 DNA reads as TGTGCCAGCAGTGCTACTAGTTTCGAGCAGTACTTC. Translating gives CASSATSFEQYF. The chain uses TRBV2 and TRBJ2-7; a weak D match, TRBD2 (5 bases). Trimming left V 4 bases short and J 6 bases short, with 10 bases between. This CDR3 region has 12 residues. The germline CDR1 and CDR2 sequences are SNHLY and FYNNEI.

V usage is TRBV6-5 and J usage is TRBJ2-7, with D tentatively TRBD1 (5 bases). The CDR3 consists of 13 residues. Per the germline V gene, CDR1 is MNHEY and CDR2 is SVGAGI. V dropped 7 bases and J dropped 1 base, with 11 bases sitting between them. The chain's CDR3 is CASNKDTSYEQYF. CDR3 nucleotides: TGTGCCAGCAACAAGGACACTTCCTACGAGCAGTACTTC.

The chain combines TRBV4-1 with TRBJ2-1; TRBD2 agrees at 7 bases. The CDR3 has 16 amino acids. V shed 5 bases, J shed 2 bases, and the junction held 9 bases outside the gene matches. In germline, CDR1 is MGHRA, CDR2 YSYEKL. CDR3 DNA sequence: TGCGCCAGCAGCTCTAGGGAGAGCGGGGCCTACAATGAGCAGTTCTTC. Translated, it gives CASSSRESGAYNEQFF.

This chain uses TRBV30 with TRBJ1-1; D unclear. The V gene lost 3 bases and the J gene lost 1 base, with 12 bases spanning the gap. Germline CDR1 reads GTSNPN; CDR2 reads SVGIG (reference sequence). The CDR3 consists of 14 residues. This chain's CDR3 is CAWRRLTGNTEAFF. In nucleotides, the CDR3 is TGTGCCTGGAGAAGATTGACCGGGAACACTGAAGCTTTCTTT.

This clone was counted only a few times. At one boundary the junction diverges from the germline segment, which might be a read error. V gene TRBV6-1 combines with J gene TRBJ2-7; 11 bases are a match to TRBD2. The CDR3 sequence is 14 residues long. From germline, CDR1 is MNHNS and CDR2 SASEGT. The CDR3 sequence: CAISVAGGSYEQYF. The CDR3 DNA follows: TGTGCCATCAGTGTAGCGGGAGGGTCCTACGAGCAGTACTTC.

The J gene is TRBJ2-5, the V gene TRBV10-2; D is uncertain. V dropped 2 bases and J dropped 5 bases, with 15 bases sitting between them. CDR3 length equals 15 residues. CDR1 is WSHSY and CDR2 is SAAADI in the germline V gene. As DNA, the CDR3 is TGCGCCAGCAGTGAGCCCAGACTCGCTGGGGAGACCCAGTACTTC. Protein: CASSEPRLAGETQYF.

V gene TRBV6-6 combines with J gene TRBJ1-3; D is unclear. The germline gives CDR1 MNHNY, CDR2 SVGAGI (reference sequence). The CDR3 has 13 amino acids. Trimming left V 6 bases short and J 0 bases short, with 6 bases between. As DNA, the CDR3 is TGTGCCAGCAGGGGTCACTCTGGAAACACCATATATTTT. It encodes CASRGHSGNTIYF.

The J gene is TRBJ2-2, the V gene TRBV6-5; D possibly corresponds to TRBD2 (6 bases). This CDR3 comprises 15 residues. Trimming shortened V by 2 bases and J by 3 bases, and 10 bases separated the two germline ends. CDR1 and CDR2 (germline): MNHEY, SVGAGI. CDR3 sequence: CASSYLGGDTGELFF. The CDR3 coding sequence is TGTGCCAGCAGTTACCTGGGGGGAGACACCGGGGAGCTGTTTTTT.

This chain uses TRBV27 with TRBJ2-1, with 9 bases matching TRBD2. CDR3 length: 19 amino acids. The germline CDR1 and CDR2 sequences are MNHEY and SMNVEV (reference sequence). The J segment lost 1 base and the V segment lost 2 bases, leaving 12 bases of the junction unmatched. CDR3 region: CASSLRDRRLADSYNEQFF. CDR3 DNA sequence: TGTGCCAGCAGTTTAAGGGACAGAAGACTAGCGGATTCCTACAATGAGCAGTTCTTC.

The J gene is TRBJ2-2, the V gene TRBV29-1, with 8 bases aligning to TRBD1. V trimming: 4 bases; J trimming: 2 bases; junction bases outside the gene matches: 6. Germline V gene lookup returns CDR1 SQVTM and CDR2 ANQGSEA. The CDR3 runs to 15 residues. CDR3 protein: CSVVTGGVNTGELFF. CDR3 in DNA: TGCAGCGTTGTAACAGGGGGAGTTAACACCGGGGAGCTGTTTTTT.

A single count supports this clone. The J gene is TRBJ1-1, the V gene TRBV2, with 7 positions matching TRBD1. Germline CDR1 reads SNHLY; CDR2 reads FYNNEI. The CDR3 sequence is 14 residues long. V was pared by 5 bases and J by 6 bases, with 9 bases of the junction left unmatched. Here the CDR3 reads CASSTLAGGPEAFF. CDR3 sequence (DNA): TGTGCCAGCAGTACTCTGGCAGGGGGGCCTGAAGCTTTCTTT.

CDR3 region: CASSSTTGGDNSPLHF. DNA of the CDR3: TGCGCCAGCAGCTCAACCACCGGGGGCGACAATTCACCCCTCCACTTT. The rearrangement links TRBV5-1 to TRBJ1-6; TRBD1 is a possible D gene (6 bases). There are 16 residues in the CDR3. V dropped 3 bases and J dropped 7 bases, with 17 bases sitting between them. Germline CDR1 is SGHRS and CDR2 is YFSETQ.

The DNA of the CDR3 is TGTGCCAGCTCACCGGTTCGACAGAACTATGGCTACACCTTC. It translates to CASSPVRQNYGYTF. This sequence joins TRBV18 and TRBJ1-2; a possible D gene is TRBD1 (5 bases). The CDR3 is made up of 14 amino acids. The germline CDR1 and CDR2 sequences are KGHSH and LQKENI. The ends were cut back, 3 bases at V and 2 bases at J, with 10 bases in the middle.

This chain connects TRBV27 to TRBJ2-1, with D perhaps matching TRBD2 (6 bases). CDR1 is MNHEY, CDR2 SMNVEV, per germline (reference sequence). Trimming took off 0 bases at V and 5 bases at J, with 14 bases between the two ends. The length of the CDR3 is 16 residues. CDR3 region: CASSLSMSGLNNEQFF. The CDR3 bases are TGTGCCAGCAGTTTATCGATGAGCGGACTAAACAATGAGCAGTTCTTC.

This chain connects TRBV4-1 to TRBJ2-1; D is possibly TRBD1 (6 bases). In germline, CDR1 is MGHRA, CDR2 YSYEKL. The V and J ends lost 2 bases and 0 bases respectively, with 11 bases between them. CDR3 length equals 16 residues. The CDR3 bases are TGCGCCAGCAGCCAATACAGGGAAGCCTCCTACAATGAGCAGTTCTTC. Amino acid sequence: CASSQYREASYNEQFF.

The J gene is TRBJ2-1, the V gene TRBV7-6; D may be TRBD1 or TRBD2 (5 bases each). The CDR3 has 14 residues. The V end lost 4 bases, the J end lost 10 bases, and 17 bases lay between the germline ends. Germline V gives CDR1 SGHVS, CDR2 FNYEAQ. CDR3 region: CASSSPNAGSEQFF. The CDR3 DNA reads TGTGCCAGCAGCTCGCCTAACGCAGGGAGCGAGCAGTTCTTC.

This clone was recorded once. Written as DNA, the CDR3 is TGTGCCAGCTCACCACCGGCAGGGAACTATGGCTACACCTTC. Residues: CASSPPAGNYGYTF. This sequence joins TRBV18 and TRBJ1-2; tentatively, D is TRBD1 (5 bases). Germline CDR1 and CDR2: KGHSH and LQKENI. Trimming pared 0 bases from V and 2 bases from J, leaving 7 bases between. The CDR3 spans 14 residues. The full variable domain, with the rest looked up from reference TRBV18 and TRBJ1-2, is NAGVMQNPRHLVRRRGQEARLRCSPMKGHSHVYWYRQLPEEGLKFMVYLQKENIIDESGMPKERFSAEFPKEGPSILRIQQVVRGDSAAYFCASSPPAGNYGYTFGSGTRLTVV.

The genes are TRBV18 and TRBJ2-7; 8 nucleotides line up with TRBD2. The CDR3 loop spans 14 amino acids. CDR1 is KGHSH, CDR2 LQKENI, per germline. V trimming: 3 bases; J trimming: 3 bases; junction bases outside the gene matches: 4. CDR3 sequence (DNA): TGTGCCAGCTCACCTACCAGCGGGGGCTACGAGCAGTACTTC. Amino acid sequence: CASSPTSGGYEQYF.

The genes are TRBV6-1 and TRBJ1-2; 7 bases line up with TRBD1. There are 16 residues in the CDR3. With 4 bases clipped from V and 4 bases from J, the junction kept 12 bases outside the gene matches. In germline, CDR1 is MNHNS, CDR2 SASEGT. The CDR3: CASSGPGQRNIYGYTF. The CDR3 DNA reads TGTGCCAGCAGTGGGCCGGGACAGAGAAATATCTATGGCTACACCTTC.

V is TRBV19 and J is TRBJ2-7; 7 positions match TRBD1. V dropped 3 bases and J dropped 7; count of bases not matched to a gene: 12. Germline V gene sequence: CDR1 LNHDA, CDR2 SQIVND (reference sequence). The CDR3 length is 15 residues. The CDR3 sequence is CASSIRTGAPFEQYF. The CDR3 DNA is TGTGCCAGTAGTATTCGGACAGGAGCCCCTTTTGAGCAGTACTTC.